The present entry profiles one T cell receptor (beta chain) with its context. Its specificity is not known. Using immunoSEQ multiplex PCR, the repertoire was profiled, and TCRdb retains in-frame clones only, with some absent. The sample has 300,000 to 350,000 clones; more than 65% are singletons. These data belong to a study of cytotoxic CD8 clonotypes in ibrutinib-treated CLL. TCR beta libraries used 2 to 2.5 micrograms of genomic DNA from cryopreserved PBMCs. V gave up 6 bases and J gave up 2 bases, with 22 bases separating them. The CDR3 contains 18 residues. Germline-derived CDR1 and CDR2 are MDHEN and SYDVKM. Points from the study as a whole: Among the clonotypes, public ones were uncommon and contracted or held stable on treatment. Timing of sampling differed between sustained-remission and progressing patients.

The sample consisted of PBMCs, taken before ibrutinib treatment. The chain links TRBV28 to TRBJ1-4, with D possibly being TRBD1 (5 bases). This TCR was sampled from a human donor with chronic lymphocytic leukemia. The DNA of the CDR3 is TGTGCCAGCAGGTTTAAGACAGCCCCCCGTGGGACTAATGAAAAACTGTTTTTT. Translation: CASRFKTAPRGTNEKLFF.